This T cell receptor (beta chain) was recorded in a study of blood T cell repertoires in COVID-19. For the study at large: Samples representing acute and convalescent COVID-19 were sourced from the United States, Italy and Spain. PBMCs, B-cell-depleted T cells, or T cells were the source of the cDNA or gDNA that made up the material.

Per the study methods: For nucleated cells, counts were estimated from reference gene primer amplification. Sequencing was performed with immunoSEQ multiplex PCR; in TCRdb, only in-frame clones are kept and a portion is missing. That table furnishes V, J and clone size, whereas the DNA furnished D and trimming. This sample yields under 75,000 clones, of which around 83% are seen a single time; about 5.9% belongs to the top ten. CDR3 size: 14 residues. V dropped 6 bases and J dropped 3; count of bases not matched to a gene: 3. Germline V gives CDR1 SGDLS, CDR2 YYNGEE. The source is a human donor in a cohort sampled during active COVID-19. This chain joins TRBV9 and TRBJ2-1, with TRBD1 matching over 10 bases. Sample: peripheral blood. The CDR3 sequence is CASNGQGDYNEQFF. CDR3 nucleotide sequence: TGTGCCAGCAATGGACAGGGGGACTACAATGAGCAGTTCTTC.